Given below is one T cell receptor (beta chain) in context. PCR primers comprised 60 Vbeta and 13 Jbeta primers. Clones were read by immunoSEQ multiplex PCR, and TCRdb kept only the in-frame ones, dropping some. This table has some 160,000 clones, around three quarters appearing once. The record originates from a study of cytomegalovirus exposure and HLA in healthy donors. Study summary: Among about 179 million T cells, an earlier analysis found around 100 million unique TCR beta sequences.

V was clipped by 1 base and J by 0 bases; unmatched bases: 5. CDR3 length: 17 residues. Germline V gene lookup returns CDR1 LGHNA and CDR2 YNFKEQ. The sample comprised PBMCs. The TCR originated in a woman in her 30s in good health and CMV-seronegative. This chain connects TRBV4-2 to TRBJ2-7; 11 bases line up with TRBD2. Here the CDR3 DNA reads TGTGCCAGCAGCCAAGGACTAGCGGGGAGGGCCTCCTACGAGCAGTACTTC. Translation: CASSQGLAGRASYEQYF.